This T cell receptor beta chain came from a study of blood T cell repertoires in COVID-19. Sequencing used immunoSEQ multiplex PCR; TCRdb keeps in-frame clones, though not all of them. The sample consists of about 240,000 clones, approximately 90% of them appearing once. V was pared by 4 bases and J by 3 bases, with 16 bases between. Germline V gene sequence: CDR1 MGHRA, CDR2 YSYEKL. This CDR3 is 15 amino acids long. This clonotype was obtained from a young woman who had recovered from COVID-19. Sequencing was done on a sample of PBMCs or T cells enriched from blood (not recorded which). The gene calls are TRBV4-1 and TRBJ2-7, with D possibly being TRBD2 (6 bases). The CDR3, as DNA: TGCGCCAGCAGCCTTCAAGGCGGGATGGGCTACGAGCAGTACTTC. Translation gives CASSLQGGMGYEQYF.